Included here is one TCR beta chain sequence, with context. This clonotype was seen a handful of times. Its antigen has not been determined. The input lacks base qualities; no much larger clone sits a single base away. CDR1 MNHNS and CDR2 SASEGT are derived from the germline V gene. V is pared back by 7 bases and J by 2 bases, with 21 bases lying between the germline termini. Including the terminal cysteine and phenylalanine, the CDR3 comprises 18 residues. The read is trimmed to its CDR3 DNA, 54 bases read in frame from base 1. This record belongs to a study of T cells in Graves' hyperthyroidism and ophthalmopathy (dated by TCRdb to the late 2010s). About the study as a whole: Peripheral blood was sampled at the time of initial diagnosis, prior to any treatment. A discovery cohort of about 96 patients, 43 with Graves' ophthalmopathy and 55 to 65 with stable Graves' hyperthyroidism, was used to find distinguishing TCR V-J signatures. An independent validation cohort of under 20 hyperthyroidism patients and 17 patients who later progressed to ophthalmopathy tested prospective prediction of ophthalmopathy. The 100 or so discovery patients were randomly divided into training and test sets at a 7:3 ratio. The study also compared thyroid tissue and blood T-cell repertoires from 5 to 7 Graves' hyperthyroidism patients. Once sampling was done, hyperthyroidism patients were given methimazole at a starting dose of 30 mg daily, whereas ophthalmopathy patients were given high-dose intravenous methylprednisolone. According to the paper, TCR Vbeta CDR3 sequencing was carried out on 135 peripheral blood samples, which came from approximately 41 ophthalmopathy, approximately 72 hyperthyroidism and 17 progressor patients. On the study overall, not on this receptor specifically: No statistical method was used to fix the sample size in advance, and group allocation was not hidden from the investigators. Ophthalmopathy was separated from stable hyperthyroidism by a 13 V-J signature model, with about 86% sensitivity and about 81% specificity obtained in cross-validation and 80%/75% obtained in testing. Most expanded thyroid clonotypes (frequency above 0.001) were also detected in blood, a finding suggesting that blood repertoires may reflect thyroid immune responses. During validation, the model predicted progression to ophthalmopathy a median of approximately 6.5 months ahead of onset, with almost 71% sensitivity and 72.22% specificity.

The hyperthyroidism patients were between 18 and 65 years old and newly diagnosed, with a disease duration of less than 2 months. The study excluded patients with uncontrolled infections, other autoimmune diseases, pregnancy or lactation. Diagnoses were based on clinical symptoms, serum thyroxine and TRAb, thyroid ultrasound and orbital computed tomography. Blood from progressor patients was collected at the time of first diagnosis with hyperthyroidism, before any ophthalmopathy symptoms had appeared. PBMCs were separated from 8 to 10 ml of fresh peripheral blood using Ficoll-Paque density gradient centrifugation. Patients classed as progressors first received a Graves' hyperthyroidism diagnosis and then went on to develop ophthalmopathy during follow-up. Trizol reagent was used to extract total RNA, and RNA quality was then checked on an Agilent 2100 Bioanalyzer. The TCR beta CDR3 regions were amplified from RNA transcripts. The first round of RT-PCR for the TCR CDR3 was performed with the HTBI primer set and the Qiagen OneStep RT-PCR kit. A second multiplex PCR round built the libraries, followed by size selection and purification. Libraries were sequenced paired-end with 100 bp reads on an Illumina HiSeq2000. The source study handled its data this way. SOAPnuke was used to process the raw data, with reads discarded if the reads contained adapters or uncalled bases, had a mean Phred below 15, or lacked an exact constant-primer or identifier match. COPE v1.2.5 was used to merge the high-quality paired reads, and each unique nucleotide sequence was defined as a clonotype. MiTCR v1.1 was used to align the clonotypes against IMGT TRBV, TRBD and TRBJ reference segments. Only V-J combinations with frequency above 0.0001, covering about 99% of repertoires, were analysed. A TCS score was defined as the ratio between F50 (clonal expansion) and ExV (chaos), using BLOSUM62-based TCRdist between CDR3 peptides within each V-J. Welch's t-statistics and random forest reduced around 520 V-J features to 13, which were used in a naive Bayes classifier (R e1071). TCRdb trimmed the raw reads at Q25, called clones with MiXCR and kept productive beta chains. Each record represents a unique CDR3 protein, reported with the most common genes and DNA among its rows. These V and J calls derive from TCRdb rather than the authors' analysis. The sample data list approximately 720,000 distinct CDR3 sequences, and around 20% of these were observed just once. Together, the top ten hold 15% to 20% of the sample.

The rearrangement combines TRBV6-1 with TRBJ1-6; perhaps TRBD1 is the D gene, with 5 bases matching. The TCR originated in a woman between 50 and 59 years old with Graves' hyperthyroidism that later progressed to Graves' ophthalmopathy. Sample: blood. The bases read TGTGCCAGCACAAGGAACTCAGGGCCTTTGGCCTATAATTCACCCCTCCACTTT. This encodes CASTRNSGPLAYNSPLHF.